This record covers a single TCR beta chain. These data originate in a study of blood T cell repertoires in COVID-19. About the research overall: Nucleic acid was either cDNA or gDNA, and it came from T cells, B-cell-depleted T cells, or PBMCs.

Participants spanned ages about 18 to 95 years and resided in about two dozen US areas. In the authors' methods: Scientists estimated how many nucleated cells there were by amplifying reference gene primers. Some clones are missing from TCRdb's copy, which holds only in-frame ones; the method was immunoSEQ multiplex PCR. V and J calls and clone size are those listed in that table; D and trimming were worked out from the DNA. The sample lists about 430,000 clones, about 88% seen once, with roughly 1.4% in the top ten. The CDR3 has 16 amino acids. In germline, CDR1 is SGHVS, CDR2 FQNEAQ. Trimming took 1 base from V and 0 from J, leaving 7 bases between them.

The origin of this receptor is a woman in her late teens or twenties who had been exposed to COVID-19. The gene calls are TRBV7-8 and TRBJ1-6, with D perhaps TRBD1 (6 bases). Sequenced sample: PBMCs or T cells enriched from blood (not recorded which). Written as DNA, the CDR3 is TGTGCCAGCAGCTTAGTAGGGGGCTCCTATAATTCACCCCTCCACTTT. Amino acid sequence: CASSLVGGSYNSPLHF.